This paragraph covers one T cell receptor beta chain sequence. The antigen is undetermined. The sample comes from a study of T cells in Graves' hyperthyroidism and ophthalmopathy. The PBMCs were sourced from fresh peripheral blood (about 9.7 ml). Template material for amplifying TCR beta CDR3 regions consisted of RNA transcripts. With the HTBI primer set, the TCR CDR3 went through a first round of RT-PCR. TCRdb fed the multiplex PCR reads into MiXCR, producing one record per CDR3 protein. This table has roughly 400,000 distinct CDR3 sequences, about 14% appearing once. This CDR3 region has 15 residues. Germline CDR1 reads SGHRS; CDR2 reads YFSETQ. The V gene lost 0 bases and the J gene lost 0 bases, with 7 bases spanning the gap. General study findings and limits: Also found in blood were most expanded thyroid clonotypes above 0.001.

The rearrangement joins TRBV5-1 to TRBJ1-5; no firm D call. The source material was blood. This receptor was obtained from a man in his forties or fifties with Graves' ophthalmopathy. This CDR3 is CASSLADGSNQPQHF. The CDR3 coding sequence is TGCGCCAGCAGCTTGGCGGACGGTAGCAATCAGCCCCAGCATTTT.